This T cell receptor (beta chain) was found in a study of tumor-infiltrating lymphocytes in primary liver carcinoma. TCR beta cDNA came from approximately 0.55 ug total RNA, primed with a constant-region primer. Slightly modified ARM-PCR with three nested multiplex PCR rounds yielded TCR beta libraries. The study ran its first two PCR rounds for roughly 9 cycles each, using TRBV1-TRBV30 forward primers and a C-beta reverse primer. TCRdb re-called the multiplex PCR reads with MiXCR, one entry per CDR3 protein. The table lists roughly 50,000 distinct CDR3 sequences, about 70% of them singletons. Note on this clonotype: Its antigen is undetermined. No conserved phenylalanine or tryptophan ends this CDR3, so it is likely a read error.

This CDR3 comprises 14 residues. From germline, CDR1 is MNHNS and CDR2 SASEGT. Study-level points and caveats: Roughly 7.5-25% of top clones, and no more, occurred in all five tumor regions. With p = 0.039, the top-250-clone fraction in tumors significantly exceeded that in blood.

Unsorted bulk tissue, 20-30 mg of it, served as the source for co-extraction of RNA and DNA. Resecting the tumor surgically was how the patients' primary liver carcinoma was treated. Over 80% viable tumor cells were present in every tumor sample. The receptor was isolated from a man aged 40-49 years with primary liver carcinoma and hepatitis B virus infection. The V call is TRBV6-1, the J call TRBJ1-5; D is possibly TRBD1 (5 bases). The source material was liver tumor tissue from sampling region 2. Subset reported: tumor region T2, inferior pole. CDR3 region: CASGDRAGDQPQHI. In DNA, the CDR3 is TGTGCCAGCGGTGACCGGGCGGGGGATCAGCCCCAGCATATT.